Below are 21 T cell receptor beta chains sequenced from a single sample in a study of CD8+ T cells in alopecia areata. RNA extraction and reverse transcription yielded cDNA as sequencing template. TCRdb's copy holds only in-frame clones and misses some; the assay was immunoSEQ multiplex PCR. The data hold about 120,000 clones, with more than 45% observed a single time. Stated treatment: oral pan-JAK inhibitor, 5-10 mg twice daily. The sample here was CD4+ T cells sorted from blood, taken at week 4, from a patient treated with tofacitinib. The receptors were sampled from a human donor with alopecia areata.

This sequence joins TRBV30 and TRBJ1-4, with D maybe TRBD1 (5 bases). Germline-derived CDR1 and CDR2 are GTSNPN and SVGIG (reference sequence). V gave up 4 bases and J gave up 8 bases, with 11 bases separating them. This CDR3 comprises 12 residues. The CDR3 loop is CAWKGVQEKLFF. For the CDR3, the DNA is TGTGCCTGGAAAGGGGTACAGGAAAAACTGTTTTTT.

This clone appeared a few times. This sequence joins TRBV5-6 and TRBJ1-4, with 7 bases fitting TRBD1. The ends lost 4 bases at V and 0 bases at J; junction bases unmatched: 15. CDR1 SGHDT and CDR2 YYEEEE come from the germline V gene. The CDR3 length is 19 residues. This CDR3 is CASSDTRTGRKATNEKLFF. The CDR3 coding sequence is TGTGCCAGCAGCGATACTAGGACAGGAAGGAAAGCAACTAATGAAAAACTGTTTTTT.

V is TRBV29-1 and J is TRBJ1-2, with TRBD1 as a possible D gene (5 bases). The length of the CDR3 is 14 residues. Trimming removed 0 bases at V and 8 bases at J, with 16 bases between. Germline CDR1 is SQVTM and CDR2 is ANQGSEA. In nucleotides, the CDR3 is TGCAGCGTTGAAGATGGAAGGGGCTTCTGGGGCTACACCTTC. It specifies CSVEDGRGFWGYTF.

J is TRBJ1-6 and V is TRBV5-1, with D unclear. In germline, CDR1 is SGHRS, CDR2 YFSETQ. Trimming pared 2 bases from V and 7 bases from J, leaving 10 bases between. The CDR3 loop spans 14 amino acids. The CDR3 nucleotides read TGCGCCAGCAGCTTTGATCAGCAGAATTCACCCCTCCACTTT. Amino acids: CASSFDQQNSPLHF. The entire variable domain, with the rest obtained from reference TRBV5-1 and TRBJ1-6, is as follows: KAGVTQTPRYLIKTRGQQVTLSCSPISGHRSVSWYQQTPGQGLQFLFEYFSETQRNKGNFPGRFSGRQFSNSRSEMNVSTLELGDSALYLCASSFDQQNSPLHFGNGTRLTVT.

The J gene is TRBJ2-5, the V gene TRBV29-1; D may be TRBD2 (6 bases). Germline V gene sequence: CDR1 SQVTM, CDR2 ANQGSEA. This CDR3 contains 13 residues. The V gene lost 1 base and the J gene lost 4 bases, with 10 bases spanning the gap. Here the CDR3 reads CSVEAGLRETQYF. The CDR3 DNA is TGCAGCGTTGAAGCCGGACTAAGAGAGACCCAGTACTTC. Combining the CDR3 with reference TRBV29-1 and TRBJ2-5 gives the whole variable domain SAVISQKPSRDICQRGTSLTIQCQVDSQVTMMFWYRQQPGQSLTLIATANQGSEATYESGFVIDKFPISRPNLTFSTLTVSNMSPEDSSIYLCSVEAGLRETQYFGPGTRLLVL.

This sequence joins TRBV6-1 and TRBJ2-3, with TRBD1 as a possible D gene (5 bases). The germline CDR1 and CDR2 sequences are MNHNS and SASEGT. The V gene lost 6 bases and the J gene lost 9 bases, with 13 bases spanning the gap. The CDR3 is 12 amino acids. This chain's CDR3 is CASRKDIWTQYF. The CDR3 DNA is TGTGCCAGCAGAAAGGACATATGGACGCAGTATTTT.

V gene TRBV30 combines with J gene TRBJ1-3, with D tentatively TRBD1 (5 bases). The CDR3 runs 15 residues. CDR1 is GTSNPN, CDR2 SVGIG, per germline (reference sequence). V was trimmed by 7 bases and J by 4 bases, leaving 20 bases between them. The CDR3 spells CASRWGFPSGNTIYF. CDR3 DNA: TGTGCCTCCCGGTGGGGCTTCCCTTCAGGAAACACCATATATTTT.

The gene calls are TRBV4-2 and TRBJ1-2; 7 bases fit TRBD1. With 4 bases clipped from V and 7 bases from J, the junction kept 18 bases outside the gene matches. Germline CDR1 reads LGHNA; CDR2 reads YNFKEQ. This CDR3 spans 17 amino acids. In DNA, the CDR3 is TGTGCCAGCAGCCTGACCGGCCGACAGGGAGGAGGACTTGGCTACACCTTC. Protein sequence: CASSLTGRQGGGLGYTF.

This sequence joins TRBV7-3 and TRBJ2-1; 8 bases are shared with TRBD2. Germline V CDR1 and CDR2: SGHTA, FQGTGA. V trimming: 1 base; J trimming: 7 bases; junction bases outside the gene matches: 9. CDR3 length: 16 amino acids. The CDR3 sequence: CASSLKLSAGVNEQFF. The CDR3 coding sequence is TGTGCCAGCAGCTTAAAGTTATCAGCGGGAGTGAATGAGCAGTTCTTC.

This chain joins TRBV30 and TRBJ1-2; D is uncertain. V gave up 2 bases and J gave up 2 bases, with 15 bases separating them. The germline V gene encodes CDR1 GTSNPN and CDR2 SVGIG (reference sequence). There are 15 residues in the CDR3. The CDR3 region has the DNA TGTGCCTGGAGTCTCCCTGGTCCGTCCAACTATGGCTACACCTTC. Amino acids: CAWSLPGPSNYGYTF. Together with reference TRBV30 and TRBJ1-2, the CDR3 gives the full variable domain: SQTIHQWPATLVQPVGSPLSLECTVEGTSNPNLYWYRQAAGRGLQLLFYSVGIGQISSEVPQNLSASRPQDRQFILSSKKLLLSDSGFYLCAWSLPGPSNYGYTFGSGTRLTVV.

The J gene is TRBJ1-1, the V gene TRBV11-2; D remains unclear. Trimming left V 2 bases short and J 2 bases short, with 18 bases between. Per the germline V gene, CDR1 is SGHAT and CDR2 is FQNNGV. This CDR3 is built from 17 residues. The CDR3 is CASSLKLNSLLNTEAFF. In nucleotides, the CDR3 is TGTGCCAGCAGCTTAAAGCTTAACAGCCTACTTAACACTGAAGCTTTCTTT. Full variable domain (missing parts from reference TRBV11-2 and TRBJ1-1): EAGVAQSPRYKIIEKRQSVAFWCNPISGHATLYWYQQILGQGPKLLIQFQNNGVVDDSQLPKDRFSAERLKGVDSTLKIQPAKLEDSAVYLCASSLKLNSLLNTEAFFGQGTRLTVV.

This clone showed up just a few times. V and J are TRBV19 and TRBJ1-5; D ambiguous. Looked up from germline, CDR1 is LNHDA and CDR2 is SQIVND (reference sequence). The CDR3 covers 14 residues. Trimming pared 7 bases from V and 11 bases from J, leaving 21 bases between. The CDR3 nucleotides are TGTGCCAGTAACACAAACTCGGAGTCCCAGACCCAGCATTTT. This gives the protein CASNTNSESQTQHF.

In nucleotides, the CDR3 is TGTGCCAGCTCACCAACTGATAGCAATCAGCCCCAGCATTTT. This gives the protein CASSPTDSNQPQHF. The chain has TRBV18 and TRBJ1-5; no definite D call. The germline V gene has CDR1 KGHSH and CDR2 LQKENI. The CDR3 consists of 14 residues. Trimming took off 2 bases at V and 0 bases at J, with 5 bases between the two ends.

This chain links TRBV11-2 with TRBJ2-3; TRBD2 might be the D (5 bases). The CDR3 contains 14 residues. V dropped 8 bases and J dropped 1 base, with 13 bases sitting between them. CDR1 is SGHAT, CDR2 FQNNGV, per germline. The CDR3 DNA reads TGTGCCAGCCGCCCGGGGTGGGGCACAGATACGCAGTATTTT. It translates to CASRPGWGTDTQYF.

J is TRBJ2-7 and V is TRBV2; D not resolved. The CDR3 length is 16 residues. The germline V and J ends were trimmed by 7 bases and 3 bases, with 22 bases remaining between them. Germline CDR1 and CDR2: SNHLY and FYNNEI. The CDR3 nucleotides read TGTGCCAGCAATCGACCCCCGCCACCAAAAGGCTACGAGCAGTACTTC. This encodes CASNRPPPPKGYEQYF.

The chain joins TRBV7-6 to TRBJ2-1; the match to TRBD2 covers 8 bases. V shed 5 bases, J shed 6 bases, and the junction held 12 bases outside the gene matches. The V gene's germline CDR1 is SGHVS and CDR2 FNYEAQ. CDR3 size: 16 residues. The CDR3 loop is CASSRTAGALSNEQFF. The CDR3 DNA reads as TGTGCCAGCAGCCGAACAGCGGGAGCCCTTAGCAATGAGCAGTTCTTC.

V and J are TRBV6-5 and TRBJ1-2; TRBD1 matches 9 bases. The CDR3 spans 14 residues. V lost 6 bases and J lost 4; bases outside the gene matches: 6. Germline CDR1 MNHEY, CDR2 SVGAGI. CDR3 region: CASSSLDRGYGYTF. The CDR3 coding sequence is TGTGCCAGCAGCTCCCTGGACAGGGGCTATGGCTACACCTTC.

The DNA for the CDR3 is TGTGCCAGCAGTGAACTCGGGACAGGTTACAATGAGCAGTTCTTC. Translation gives CASSELGTGYNEQFF. The chain couples TRBV25-1 to TRBJ2-1; 8 bases align to TRBD1. J gave up 4 bases and V 2 bases, and 4 bases lay outside the gene matches. From germline, CDR1 is MGHDK and CDR2 SYGVNS. This CDR3 comprises 15 residues.

The rearrangement uses TRBV30 and TRBJ2-6, with unresolved D. CDR3 length: 15 amino acids. Deletions cut 0 bases from V and 0 bases from J, with 6 bases between. Germline CDR1 and CDR2: GTSNPN and SVGIG (reference sequence). CDR3 sequence reads: CAWSVRYSGANVLTF. As DNA, the CDR3 is TGTGCCTGGAGTGTACGTTACTCTGGGGCCAACGTCCTGACTTTC. The full variable domain, rest sourced from reference TRBV30 and TRBJ2-6, is SQTIHQWPATLVQPVGSPLSLECTVEGTSNPNLYWYRQAAGRGLQLLFYSVGIGQISSEVPQNLSASRPQDRQFILSSKKLLLSDSGFYLCAWSVRYSGANVLTFGAGSRLTVL.

J is TRBJ1-2 and V is TRBV23-1; 9 bases map to TRBD1. TRBV23-1 belongs to the ORF category, with a function that is uncertain. This CDR3 has 15 amino acids. The V segment lost 2 bases and the J segment 8 bases; nucleotides outside the gene matches: 9. In DNA, the CDR3 is TGCGCCAGCAGTCAACCCGGGACAGGGATCAACGGCTACACCTTC. This sequence encodes CASSQPGTGINGYTF.

The genes are TRBV7-2 and TRBJ1-3; D not resolved. The CDR3 sequence is 14 residues long. CDR1 and CDR2 from the germline V gene are SGHTA and FQGNSA. V lost 6 bases and J lost 4, with 13 bases in between. CDR3 in amino acids: CASRTSSAGNTIYF. In nucleotides, the CDR3 is TGTGCCAGCAGGACGAGTTCTGCAGGAAACACCATATATTTT.